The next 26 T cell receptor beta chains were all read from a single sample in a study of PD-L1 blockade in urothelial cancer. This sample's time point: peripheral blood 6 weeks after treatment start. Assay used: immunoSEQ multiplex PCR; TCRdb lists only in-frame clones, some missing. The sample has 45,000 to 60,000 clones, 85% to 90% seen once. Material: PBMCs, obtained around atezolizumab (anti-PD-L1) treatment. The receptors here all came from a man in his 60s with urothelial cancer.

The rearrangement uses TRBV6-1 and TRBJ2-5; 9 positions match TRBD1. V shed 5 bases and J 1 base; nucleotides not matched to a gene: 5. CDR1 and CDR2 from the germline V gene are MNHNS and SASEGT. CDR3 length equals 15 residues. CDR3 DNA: TGTGCCAGCAGTAGGGGGACAGGGATCCAAGAGACCCAGTACTTC. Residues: CASSRGTGIQETQYF.

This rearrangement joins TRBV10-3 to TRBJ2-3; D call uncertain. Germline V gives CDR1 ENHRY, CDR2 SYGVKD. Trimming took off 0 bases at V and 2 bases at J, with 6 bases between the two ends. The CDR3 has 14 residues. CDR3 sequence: CAISESLTTDTQYF. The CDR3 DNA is TGTGCCATCAGTGAGTCACTTACCACAGATACGCAGTATTTT.

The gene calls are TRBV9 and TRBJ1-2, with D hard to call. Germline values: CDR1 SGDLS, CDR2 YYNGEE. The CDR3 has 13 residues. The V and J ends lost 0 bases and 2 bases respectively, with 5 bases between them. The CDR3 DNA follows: TGTGCCAGCAGCGTAGGGAGGAACTATGGCTACACCTTC. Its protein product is CASSVGRNYGYTF.

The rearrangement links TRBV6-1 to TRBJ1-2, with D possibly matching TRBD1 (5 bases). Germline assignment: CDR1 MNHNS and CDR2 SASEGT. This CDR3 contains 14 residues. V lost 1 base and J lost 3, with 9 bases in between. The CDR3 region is CASSEEGPHYGYTF. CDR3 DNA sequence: TGTGCCAGCAGTGAAGAGGGGCCTCACTATGGCTACACCTTC.

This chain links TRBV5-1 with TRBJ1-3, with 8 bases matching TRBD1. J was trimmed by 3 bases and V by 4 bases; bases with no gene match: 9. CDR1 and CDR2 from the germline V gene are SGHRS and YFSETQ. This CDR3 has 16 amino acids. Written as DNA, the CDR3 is TGCGCCAGCAGCCACGGGGACAGGTCCGTTGGAAACACCATATATTTT. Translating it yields CASSHGDRSVGNTIYF. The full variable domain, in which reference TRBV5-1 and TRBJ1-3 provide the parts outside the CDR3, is KAGVTQTPRYLIKTRGQQVTLSCSPISGHRSVSWYQQTPGQGLQFLFEYFSETQRNKGNFPGRFSGRQFSNSRSEMNVSTLELGDSALYLCASSHGDRSVGNTIYFGEGSWLTVV.

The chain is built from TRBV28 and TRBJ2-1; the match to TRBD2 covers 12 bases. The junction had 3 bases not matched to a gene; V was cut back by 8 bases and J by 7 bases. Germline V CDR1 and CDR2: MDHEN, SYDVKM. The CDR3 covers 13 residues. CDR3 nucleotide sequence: TGTGCCAGCCTAGCGGGAGGGGAGAATGAGCAGTTCTTC. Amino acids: CASLAGGENEQFF.

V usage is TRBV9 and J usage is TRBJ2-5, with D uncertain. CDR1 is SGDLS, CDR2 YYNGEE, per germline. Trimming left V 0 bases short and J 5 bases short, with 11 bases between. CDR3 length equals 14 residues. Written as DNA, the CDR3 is TGTGCCAGCAGCGTAGACCTTACCCAGGAGACCCAGTACTTC. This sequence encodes CASSVDLTQETQYF.

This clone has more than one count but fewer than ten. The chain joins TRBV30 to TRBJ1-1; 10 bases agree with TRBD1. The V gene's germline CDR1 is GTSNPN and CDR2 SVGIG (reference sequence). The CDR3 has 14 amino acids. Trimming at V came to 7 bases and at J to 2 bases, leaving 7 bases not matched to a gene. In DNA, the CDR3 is TGTGCCTCGGATCGGACAGGGGGAAACACTGAAGCTTTCTTT. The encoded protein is CASDRTGGNTEAFF.

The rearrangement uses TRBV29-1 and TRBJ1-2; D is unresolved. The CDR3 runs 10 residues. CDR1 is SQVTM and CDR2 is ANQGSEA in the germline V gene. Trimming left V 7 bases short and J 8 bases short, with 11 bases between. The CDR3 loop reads CSARSGGYTF. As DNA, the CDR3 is TGCAGCGCCCGGTCGGGGGGCTACACCTTC.

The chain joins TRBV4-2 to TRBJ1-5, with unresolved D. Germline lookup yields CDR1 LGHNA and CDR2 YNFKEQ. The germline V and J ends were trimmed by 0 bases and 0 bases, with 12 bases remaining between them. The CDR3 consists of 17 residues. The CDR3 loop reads CASSQENSRNSNQPQHF. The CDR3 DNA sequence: TGTGCCAGCAGCCAAGAGAACAGTCGAAATAGCAATCAGCCCCAGCATTTT.

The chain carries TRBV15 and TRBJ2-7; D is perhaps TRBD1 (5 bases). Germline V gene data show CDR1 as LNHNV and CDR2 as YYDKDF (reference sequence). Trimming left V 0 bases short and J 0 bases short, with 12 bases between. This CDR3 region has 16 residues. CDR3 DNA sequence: TGTGCCACCAGCAGAGATCCCGACAGAAGCTCCTACGAGCAGTACTTC. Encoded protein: CATSRDPDRSSYEQYF.

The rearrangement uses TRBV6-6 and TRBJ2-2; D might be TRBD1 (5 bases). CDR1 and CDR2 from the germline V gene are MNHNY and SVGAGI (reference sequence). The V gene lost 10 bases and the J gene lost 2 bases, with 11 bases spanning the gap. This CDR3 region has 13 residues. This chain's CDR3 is CAIRQLNTGELFF. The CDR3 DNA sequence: TGTGCCATCCGACAGCTCAACACCGGGGAGCTGTTTTTT.

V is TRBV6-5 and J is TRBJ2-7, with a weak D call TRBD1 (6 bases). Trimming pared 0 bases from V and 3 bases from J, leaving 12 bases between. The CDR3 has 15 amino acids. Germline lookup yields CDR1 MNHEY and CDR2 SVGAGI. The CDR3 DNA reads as TGTGCCAGCAGTTACTCGATAGGGGGAAGCTACGAGCAGTACTTC. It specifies CASSYSIGGSYEQYF.

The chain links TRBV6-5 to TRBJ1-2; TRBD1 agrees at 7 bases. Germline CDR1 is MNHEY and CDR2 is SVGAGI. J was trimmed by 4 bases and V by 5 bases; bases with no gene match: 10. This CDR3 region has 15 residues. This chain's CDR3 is CASSPTGQTIYGYTF. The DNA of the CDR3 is TGTGCCAGCAGTCCTACGGGACAGACGATCTATGGCTACACCTTC.

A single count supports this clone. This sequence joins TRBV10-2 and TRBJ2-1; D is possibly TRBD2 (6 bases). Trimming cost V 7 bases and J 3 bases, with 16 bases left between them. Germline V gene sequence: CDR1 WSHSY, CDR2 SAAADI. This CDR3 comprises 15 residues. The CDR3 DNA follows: TGCGCCAGCACCCGGGGGTTTGGGGACTACAATGAGCAGTTCTTC. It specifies CASTRGFGDYNEQFF.

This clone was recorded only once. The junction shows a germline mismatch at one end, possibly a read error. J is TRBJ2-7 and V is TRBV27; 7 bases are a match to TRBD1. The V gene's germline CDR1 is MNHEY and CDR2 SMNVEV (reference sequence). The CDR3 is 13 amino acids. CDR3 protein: CASSASADRSFDF. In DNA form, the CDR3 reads TGTGCCAGCAGTGCCTCTGCGGACAGGTCTTTCGACTTC.

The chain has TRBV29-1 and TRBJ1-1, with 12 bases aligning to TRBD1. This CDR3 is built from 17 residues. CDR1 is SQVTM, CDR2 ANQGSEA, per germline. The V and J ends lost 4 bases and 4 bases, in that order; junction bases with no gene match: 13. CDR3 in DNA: TGCAGCGTTGGAGTTAGGGGACAGGGGGCGCGGGGCACTGAAGCTTTCTTT. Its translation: CSVGVRGQGARGTEAFF.

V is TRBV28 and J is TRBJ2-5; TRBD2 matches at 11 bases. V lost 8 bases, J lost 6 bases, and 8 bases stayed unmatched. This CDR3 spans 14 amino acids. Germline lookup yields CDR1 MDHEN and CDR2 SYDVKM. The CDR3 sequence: CASWVSGRAQTQYF. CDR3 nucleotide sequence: TGTGCCAGCTGGGTTAGCGGGAGGGCACAGACCCAGTACTTC.

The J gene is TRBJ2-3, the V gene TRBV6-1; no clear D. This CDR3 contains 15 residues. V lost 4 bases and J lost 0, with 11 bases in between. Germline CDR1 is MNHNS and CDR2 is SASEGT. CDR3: CASSVAPKSTDTQYF. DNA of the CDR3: TGTGCCAGCAGTGTCGCTCCTAAAAGCACAGATACGCAGTATTTT.

The CDR3 loop is CASSSRQGGVKQFF. CDR3 bases: TGTGCCAGCAGCTCCCGACAGGGGGGGGTAAAGCAGTTCTTC. J is TRBJ2-1 and V is TRBV14; 9 nucleotides line up with TRBD1. The CDR3 spans 14 residues. V lost 5 bases to trimming and J lost 11 bases; unmatched junction nucleotides: 10. Germline CDR1 and CDR2: SGHDN and FVKESK.

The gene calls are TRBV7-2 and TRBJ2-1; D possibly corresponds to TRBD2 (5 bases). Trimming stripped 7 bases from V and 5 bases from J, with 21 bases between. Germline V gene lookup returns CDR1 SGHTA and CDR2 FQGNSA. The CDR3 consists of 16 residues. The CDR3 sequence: CASTSIRGPRDNEQFF. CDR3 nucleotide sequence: TGTGCCAGCACCTCCATCCGAGGGCCCCGGGACAATGAGCAGTTCTTC.

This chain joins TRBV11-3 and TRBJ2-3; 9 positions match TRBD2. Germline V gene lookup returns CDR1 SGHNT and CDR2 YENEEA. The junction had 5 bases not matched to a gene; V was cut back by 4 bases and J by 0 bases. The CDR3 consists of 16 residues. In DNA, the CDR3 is TGTGCCAGCAGCTATCTAGCGGGATCTAGCACAGATACGCAGTATTTT. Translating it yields CASSYLAGSSTDTQYF.

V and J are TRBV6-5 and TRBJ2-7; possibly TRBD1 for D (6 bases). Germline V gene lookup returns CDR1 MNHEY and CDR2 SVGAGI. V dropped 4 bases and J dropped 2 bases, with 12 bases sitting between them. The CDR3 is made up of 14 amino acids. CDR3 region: CASSSDRPPYEQYF. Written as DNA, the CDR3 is TGTGCCAGCAGTTCCGACAGGCCCCCCTACGAGCAGTACTTC.

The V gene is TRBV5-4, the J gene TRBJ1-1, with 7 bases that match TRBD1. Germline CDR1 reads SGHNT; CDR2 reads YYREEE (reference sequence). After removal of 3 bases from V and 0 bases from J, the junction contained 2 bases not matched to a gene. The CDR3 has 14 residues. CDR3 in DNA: TGTGCCAGCAGCTGGGACAGCATGAACACTGAAGCTTTCTTT. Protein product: CASSWDSMNTEAFF.

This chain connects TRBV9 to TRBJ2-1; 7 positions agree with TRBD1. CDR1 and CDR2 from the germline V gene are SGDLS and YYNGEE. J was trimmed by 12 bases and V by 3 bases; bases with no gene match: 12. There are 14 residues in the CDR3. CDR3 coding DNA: TGTGCCAGCAGCGCCCGCCGGGACAGCGAACGGCAGTTCTTC. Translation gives CASSARRDSERQFF.

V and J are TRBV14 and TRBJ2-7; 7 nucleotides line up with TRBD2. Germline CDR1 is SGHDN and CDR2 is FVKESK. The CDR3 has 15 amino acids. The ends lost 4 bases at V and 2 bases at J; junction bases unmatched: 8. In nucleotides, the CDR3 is TGTGCCAGCAGCCTCCTAGCGGTACCGACCTACGAGCAGTACTTC. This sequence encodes CASSLLAVPTYEQYF.